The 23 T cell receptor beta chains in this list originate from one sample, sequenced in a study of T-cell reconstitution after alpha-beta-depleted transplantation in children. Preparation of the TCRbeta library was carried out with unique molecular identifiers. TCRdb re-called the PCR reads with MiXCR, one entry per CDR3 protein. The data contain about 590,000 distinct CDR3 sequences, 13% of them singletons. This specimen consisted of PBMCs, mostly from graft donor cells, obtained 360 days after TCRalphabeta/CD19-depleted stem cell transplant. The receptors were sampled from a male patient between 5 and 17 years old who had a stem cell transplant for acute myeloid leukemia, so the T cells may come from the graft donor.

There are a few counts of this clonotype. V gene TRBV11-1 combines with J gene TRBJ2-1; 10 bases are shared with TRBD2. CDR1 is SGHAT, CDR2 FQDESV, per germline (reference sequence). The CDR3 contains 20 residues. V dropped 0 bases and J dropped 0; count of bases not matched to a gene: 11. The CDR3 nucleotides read TGTGCCAGCAGCTTAGCGCGAACTAGCGGGAAGTACAGCTCCTACAATGAGCAGTTCTTC. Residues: CASSLARTSGKYSSYNEQFF.

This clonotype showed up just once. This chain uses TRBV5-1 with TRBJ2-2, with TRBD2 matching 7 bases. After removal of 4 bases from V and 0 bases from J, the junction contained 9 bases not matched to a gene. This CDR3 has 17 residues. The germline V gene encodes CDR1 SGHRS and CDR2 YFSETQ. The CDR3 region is CASSLPGGLSNTGELFF. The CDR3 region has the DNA TGCGCCAGCAGCCTTCCGGGGGGACTCTCGAACACCGGGGAGCTGTTTTTT.

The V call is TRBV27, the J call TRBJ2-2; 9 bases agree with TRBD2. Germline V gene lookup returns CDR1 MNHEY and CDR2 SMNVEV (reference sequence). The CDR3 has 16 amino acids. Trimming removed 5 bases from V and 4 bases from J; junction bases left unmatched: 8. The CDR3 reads CASSTIAGVGTGELFF. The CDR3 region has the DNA TGTGCCAGCAGTACAATAGCGGGAGTGGGCACCGGGGAGCTGTTTTTT.

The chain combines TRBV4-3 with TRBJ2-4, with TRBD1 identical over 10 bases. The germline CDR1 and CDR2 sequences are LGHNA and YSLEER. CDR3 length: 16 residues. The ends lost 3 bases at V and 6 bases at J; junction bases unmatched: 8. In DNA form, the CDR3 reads TGCGCCAGCAGCCAGGGGTTCGGGACAGGGGCAAACATTCAGTACTTC. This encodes CASSQGFGTGANIQYF.

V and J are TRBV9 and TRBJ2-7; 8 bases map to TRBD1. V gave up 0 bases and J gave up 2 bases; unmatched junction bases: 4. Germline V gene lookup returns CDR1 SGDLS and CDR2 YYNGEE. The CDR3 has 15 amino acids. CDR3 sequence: CASSVDGDRTYEQYF. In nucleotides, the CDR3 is TGTGCCAGCAGCGTAGATGGGGACAGGACCTACGAGCAGTACTTC. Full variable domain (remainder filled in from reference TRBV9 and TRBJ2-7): DSGVTQTPKHLITATGQRVTLRCSPRSGDLSVYWYQQSLDQGLQFLIQYYNGEERAKGNILERFSAQQFPDLHSELNLSSLELGDSALYFCASSVDGDRTYEQYFGPGTRLTVT.

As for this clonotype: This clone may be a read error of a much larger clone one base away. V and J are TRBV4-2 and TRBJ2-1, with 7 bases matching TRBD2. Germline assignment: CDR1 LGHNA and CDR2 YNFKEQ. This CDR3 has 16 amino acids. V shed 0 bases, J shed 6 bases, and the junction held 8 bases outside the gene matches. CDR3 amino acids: CASSQDGSGGSNEQFF. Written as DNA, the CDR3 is TGTGCCAGCAGCCAAGATGGCTCGGGAGGATCCAATGAGCAGTTCTTC.

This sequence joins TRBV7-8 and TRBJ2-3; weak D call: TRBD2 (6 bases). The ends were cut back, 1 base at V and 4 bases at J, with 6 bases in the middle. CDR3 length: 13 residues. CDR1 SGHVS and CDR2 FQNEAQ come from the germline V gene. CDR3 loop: CASSLGEADTQYF. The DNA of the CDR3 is TGTGCCAGCAGCTTAGGGGAGGCAGATACGCAGTATTTT.

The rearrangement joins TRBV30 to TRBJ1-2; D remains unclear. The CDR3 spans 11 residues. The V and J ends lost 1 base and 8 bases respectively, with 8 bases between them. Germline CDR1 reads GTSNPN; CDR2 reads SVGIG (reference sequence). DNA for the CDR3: TGTGCCTGGAGTGAGGGAATGGGCTACACCTTC. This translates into CAWSEGMGYTF.

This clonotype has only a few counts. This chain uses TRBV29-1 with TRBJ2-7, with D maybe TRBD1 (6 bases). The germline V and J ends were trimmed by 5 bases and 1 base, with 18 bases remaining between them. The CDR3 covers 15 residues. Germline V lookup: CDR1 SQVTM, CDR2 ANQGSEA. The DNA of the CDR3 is TGCAGCGTTCTCTCCCGAATGACAGGTTCCTACGAGCAGTACTTC. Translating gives CSVLSRMTGSYEQYF.

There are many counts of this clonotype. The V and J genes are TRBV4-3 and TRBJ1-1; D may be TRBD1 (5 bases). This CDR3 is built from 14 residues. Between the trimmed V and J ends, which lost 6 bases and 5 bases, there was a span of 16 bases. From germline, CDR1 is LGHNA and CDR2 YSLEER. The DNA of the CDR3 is TGCGCCAGCAGTCGTTTTCGGGGCTGGACTGAAGCTTTCTTT. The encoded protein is CASSRFRGWTEAFF.

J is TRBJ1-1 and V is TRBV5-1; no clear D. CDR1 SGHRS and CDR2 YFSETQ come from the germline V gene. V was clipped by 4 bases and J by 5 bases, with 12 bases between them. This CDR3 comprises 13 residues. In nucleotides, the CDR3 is TGCGCCAGCAGCCTTACCTTCTTAACTGAAGCTTTCTTT. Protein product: CASSLTFLTEAFF.

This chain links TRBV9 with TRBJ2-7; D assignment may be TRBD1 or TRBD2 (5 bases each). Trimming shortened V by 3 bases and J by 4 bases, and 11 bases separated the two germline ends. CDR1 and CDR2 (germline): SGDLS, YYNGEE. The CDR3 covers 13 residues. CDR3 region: CASSGGFAYEQYF. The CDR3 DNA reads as TGTGCCAGCAGCGGGGGGTTCGCGTACGAGCAGTACTTC. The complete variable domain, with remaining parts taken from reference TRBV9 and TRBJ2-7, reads DSGVTQTPKHLITATGQRVTLRCSPRSGDLSVYWYQQSLDQGLQFLIQYYNGEERAKGNILERFSAQQFPDLHSELNLSSLELGDSALYFCASSGGFAYEQYFGPGTRLTVT.

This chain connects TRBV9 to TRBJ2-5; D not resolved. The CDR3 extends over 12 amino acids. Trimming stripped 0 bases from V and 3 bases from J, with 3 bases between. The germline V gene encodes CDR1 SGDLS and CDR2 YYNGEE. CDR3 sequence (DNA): TGTGCCAGCAGCGTAGAAGAAGAGACCCAGTACTTC. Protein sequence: CASSVEEETQYF.

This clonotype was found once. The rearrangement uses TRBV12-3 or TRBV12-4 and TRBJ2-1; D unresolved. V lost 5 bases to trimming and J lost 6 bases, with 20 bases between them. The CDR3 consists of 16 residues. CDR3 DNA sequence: TGTGCCAGCAGTCCCATCGGGCCCAATAGTGGCAATGAGCAGTTCTTC. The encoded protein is CASSPIGPNSGNEQFF.

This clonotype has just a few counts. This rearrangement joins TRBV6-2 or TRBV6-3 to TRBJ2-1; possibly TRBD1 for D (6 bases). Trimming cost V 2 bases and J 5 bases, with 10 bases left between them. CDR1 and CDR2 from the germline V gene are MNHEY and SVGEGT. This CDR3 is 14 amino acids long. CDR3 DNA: TGTGCCAGCAGTTACCGGCGGACAGACAATGAGCAGTTCTTC. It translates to CASSYRRTDNEQFF.

The CDR3, as DNA: TGTGCCAGCAGCCAACGAGGCAGAGAGACCCAGTACTTC. Protein sequence: CASSQRGRETQYF. The V gene is TRBV12-3 or TRBV12-4, the J gene TRBJ2-5; unclear D gene. The germline V and J ends were trimmed by 6 bases and 4 bases, with 12 bases remaining between them. This CDR3 is 13 amino acids long.

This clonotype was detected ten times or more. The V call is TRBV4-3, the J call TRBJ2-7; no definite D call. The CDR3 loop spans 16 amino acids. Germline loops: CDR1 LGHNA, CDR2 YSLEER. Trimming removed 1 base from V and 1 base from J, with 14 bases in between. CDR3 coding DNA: TGCGCCAGCAGCCAAGTGGGCCGGGCCCTATCCTACGAGCAGTACTTC. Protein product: CASSQVGRALSYEQYF.

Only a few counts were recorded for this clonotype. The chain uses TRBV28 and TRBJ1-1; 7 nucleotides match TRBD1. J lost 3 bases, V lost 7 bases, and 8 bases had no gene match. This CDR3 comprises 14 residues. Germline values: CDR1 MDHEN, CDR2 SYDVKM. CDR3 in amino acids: CASTQGEEDTEAFF. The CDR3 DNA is TGTGCCAGCACCCAGGGGGAAGAGGACACTGAAGCTTTCTTT.

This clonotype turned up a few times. The CDR3 is CASSIDPATREQFF. DNA of the CDR3: TGTGCCAGTAGTATAGATCCGGCGACTAGAGAGCAGTTCTTC. This chain links TRBV19 with TRBJ2-1, with D possibly being TRBD2 (6 bases). This CDR3 spans 14 amino acids. Trimming stripped 0 bases from V and 10 bases from J, with 13 bases between. CDR1 is LNHDA and CDR2 is SQIVND in the germline V gene (reference sequence).

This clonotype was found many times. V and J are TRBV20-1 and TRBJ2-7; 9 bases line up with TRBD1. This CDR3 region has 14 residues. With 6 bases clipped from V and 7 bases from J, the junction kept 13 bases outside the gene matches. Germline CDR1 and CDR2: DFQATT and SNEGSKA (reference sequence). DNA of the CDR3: TGCAGTGCAACCAGGGACAGGGCAATTTGGGAGCAGTACTTC. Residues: CSATRDRAIWEQYF.

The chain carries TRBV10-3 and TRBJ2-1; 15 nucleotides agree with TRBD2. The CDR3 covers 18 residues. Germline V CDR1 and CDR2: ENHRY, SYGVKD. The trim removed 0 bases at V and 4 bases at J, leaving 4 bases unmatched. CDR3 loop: CAISESGLAGGSYNEQFF. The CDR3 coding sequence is TGTGCCATCAGTGAGTCGGGACTAGCGGGAGGTTCGTACAATGAGCAGTTCTTC.

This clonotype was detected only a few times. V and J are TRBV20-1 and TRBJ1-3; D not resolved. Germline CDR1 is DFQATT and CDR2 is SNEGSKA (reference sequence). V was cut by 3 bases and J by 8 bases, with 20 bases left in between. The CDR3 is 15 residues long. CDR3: CSASPTRQVGHTIYF. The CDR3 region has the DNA TGCAGTGCTAGTCCTACTCGGCAGGTCGGACACACCATATATTTT.

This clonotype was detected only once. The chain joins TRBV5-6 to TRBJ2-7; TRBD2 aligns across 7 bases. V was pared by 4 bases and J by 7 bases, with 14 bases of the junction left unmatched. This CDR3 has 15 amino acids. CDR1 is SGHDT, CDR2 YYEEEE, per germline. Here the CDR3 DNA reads TGTGCCAGCAGCCTCGGGTGGGCGGGAGAGAGGGAGCAGTACTTC. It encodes CASSLGWAGEREQYF.